This passage covers 13 T cell receptor beta chains from one sample sequenced in a study of T-cell reconstitution after alpha-beta-depleted transplantation in children. It was with unique molecular identifiers that the TCRbeta library was prepared. TCRdb passed the PCR reads through MiXCR, listing each CDR3 protein once. The table shows 250,000 to 300,000 distinct CDR3 sequences, with around a tenth occurring only once. Sequencing used PBMCs, obtained before TCRalphabeta/CD19-depleted stem cell transplant. Receptors originate from a boy younger than two with acute myeloid leukemia, due to receive a stem cell transplant.

This clonotype was counted a few times. The V and J genes are TRBV20-1 and TRBJ2-1; D remains unclear. The CDR3 totals 13 residues. V was cut by 0 bases and J by 12 bases, with 15 bases left in between. Germline V gene lookup returns CDR1 DFQATT and CDR2 SNEGSKA (reference sequence). The CDR3, as DNA: TGCAGTGCTAGAGAGGTGGGGTTCGGCGGGCAGTTCTTC. Amino acid sequence: CSAREVGFGGQFF.

This clonotype was recorded many times. The chain joins TRBV20-1 to TRBJ2-7, with TRBD1 identical over 9 bases. Germline lookup yields CDR1 DFQATT and CDR2 SNEGSKA (reference sequence). With V trimmed by 5 bases and J by 2 bases, 4 bases remained unmatched. The CDR3 is made up of 13 amino acids. The CDR3 here is CSAPGTGTYEQYF. DNA for the CDR3: TGCAGTGCTCCCGGGACAGGGACCTACGAGCAGTACTTC.

This clonotype was detected many times. The genes are TRBV11-2 and TRBJ2-2; a possible D gene is TRBD1 (5 bases). Trimming took 3 bases from V and 0 from J, leaving 8 bases between them. The germline gives CDR1 SGHAT, CDR2 FQNNGV. The CDR3 runs to 15 residues. The DNA of the CDR3 is TGTGCCAGCAGCTTTAAGGGGCCGAACACCGGGGAGCTGTTTTTT. It encodes CASSFKGPNTGELFF.

There are a few counts of this clonotype. The chain joins TRBV5-6 to TRBJ2-7, with 9 bases identical to TRBD1. V shed 1 base and J 6 bases; nucleotides not matched to a gene: 8. Germline CDR1 and CDR2: SGHDT and YYEEEE. The CDR3 consists of 15 residues. The CDR3 DNA sequence: TGTGCCAGCAGCTTGCTCGAGACAGGGGGGGGCGAGCAGTACTTC. Residues: CASSLLETGGGEQYF.

This clonotype has just a few counts. This chain uses TRBV20-1 with TRBJ2-7; no reliable D call. V was pared by 4 bases and J by 2 bases, with 9 bases between. This CDR3 region has 12 residues. Germline lookup yields CDR1 DFQATT and CDR2 SNEGSKA (reference sequence). This CDR3 is CSANGPAYEQYF. DNA of the CDR3: TGCAGTGCTAATGGGCCAGCCTACGAGCAGTACTTC.

This clonotype was detected many times. The V call is TRBV3-1, the J call TRBJ2-7; 14 bases fit TRBD2. Germline V gene data show CDR1 as LGHDT and CDR2 as YNNKEL (reference sequence). The CDR3 is made up of 17 amino acids. Germline trimming cut 3 bases from V and 3 bases from J; bases unmatched to any gene: 7. This chain's CDR3 is CASSHPGLAGGVYEQYF. As DNA, the CDR3 is TGTGCCAGCAGCCACCCCGGACTAGCGGGAGGTGTCTACGAGCAGTACTTC.

This clonotype came up many times. The chain uses TRBV24-1 and TRBJ1-5; D gene unclear. The CDR3 extends over 13 amino acids. Germline CDR1 is KGHDR and CDR2 is SFDVKD. The ends were cut back, 1 base at V and 5 bases at J, with 5 bases in the middle. The CDR3, as DNA: TGTGCCACCAGTGATTTTTCGTATCAGCCCCAGCATTTT. Encoded protein: CATSDFSYQPQHF.

This clonotype has at least ten counts. The genes are TRBV4-2 and TRBJ2-1; perhaps TRBD2 as D (5 bases). The CDR3 sequence is 15 residues long. Germline CDR1 is LGHNA and CDR2 is YNFKEQ. Trimming shortened V by 4 bases and J by 2 bases, and 12 bases separated the two germline ends. The CDR3 loop is CASSPTRGAYNEQFF. The CDR3 DNA reads TGTGCCAGCAGCCCTACTAGAGGAGCCTACAATGAGCAGTTCTTC.

This clonotype was counted at least ten times. V is TRBV5-1 and J is TRBJ2-7, with D maybe TRBD1 (6 bases). CDR1 is SGHRS and CDR2 is YFSETQ in the germline V gene. Trimming stripped 0 bases from V and 3 bases from J, with 13 bases between. CDR3 length equals 15 residues. CDR3 sequence: CASSLDRDLFYEQYF. The CDR3 coding sequence is TGCGCCAGCAGCTTGGACAGGGACCTTTTCTACGAGCAGTACTTC.

Comments on this clonotype: At one end, the junction sequence differs from germline, possibly due to a read error. This chain links TRBV6-1 with TRBJ2-1, with 8 bases matching TRBD2. Germline V gene sequence: CDR1 MNHNS, CDR2 SASEGT. This CDR3 has 14 amino acids. The CDR3 spells CASIAGPYYNDQFF. CDR3 nucleotide sequence: TGTGCCAGCATAGCGGGGCCCTATTACAATGACCAGTTCTTC.

This clonotype was counted a single time. A clone one base away is much larger, so this may be a read error. V is TRBV11-2 and J is TRBJ2-1; D gene unclear. The CDR3 runs 16 residues. CDR1 is SGHAT and CDR2 is FQNNGV in the germline V gene. Deletions cut 3 bases from V and 3 bases from J, with 15 bases between. In DNA form, the CDR3 reads TGTGCCAGCAGCTTCAAACGGACGTCTCACTACAATGAGCAGTTCTTC. It codes for CASSFKRTSHYNEQFF.

The chain employs TRBV11-2 and TRBJ2-2; D perhaps matches TRBD1 (6 bases). Germline V gene sequence: CDR1 SGHAT, CDR2 FQNNGV. Trimming took off 6 bases at V and 3 bases at J, with 17 bases between the two ends. The CDR3 consists of 16 residues. The DNA for the CDR3 is TGTGCCAGCAGTTATAAGACCGGGACATACACCGGGGAGCTGTTTTTT. Residues: CASSYKTGTYTGELFF.

This clonotype was recorded once. The junction departs from the called germline gene at one end, perhaps through a read error. This chain connects TRBV20-1 to TRBJ2-2; TRBD1 agrees at 8 bases. CDR1 and CDR2 from the germline V gene are DFQATT and SNEGSKA (reference sequence). The length of the CDR3 is 14 residues. In nucleotides, the CDR3 is TGCAGTGCTAGAAGGACAGGGACCCCCGGGGAGCCGTTTTTT. Translating gives CSARRTGTPGEPFF.